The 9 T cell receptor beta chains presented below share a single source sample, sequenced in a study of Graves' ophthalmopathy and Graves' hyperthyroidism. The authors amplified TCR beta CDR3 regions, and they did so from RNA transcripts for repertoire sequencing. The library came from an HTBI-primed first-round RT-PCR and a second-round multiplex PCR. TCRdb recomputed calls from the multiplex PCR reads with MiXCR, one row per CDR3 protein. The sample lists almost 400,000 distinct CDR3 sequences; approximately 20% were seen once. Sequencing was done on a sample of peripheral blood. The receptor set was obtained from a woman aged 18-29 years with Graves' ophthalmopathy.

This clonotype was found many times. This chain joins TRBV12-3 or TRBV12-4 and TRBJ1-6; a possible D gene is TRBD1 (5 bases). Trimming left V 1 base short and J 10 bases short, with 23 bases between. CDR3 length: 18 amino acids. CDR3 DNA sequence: TGTGCCAGCAGTTTAGGACCGACGAGCGTCAGGGCGAACTCACCCCTCCACTTT. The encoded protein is CASSLGPTSVRANSPLHF.

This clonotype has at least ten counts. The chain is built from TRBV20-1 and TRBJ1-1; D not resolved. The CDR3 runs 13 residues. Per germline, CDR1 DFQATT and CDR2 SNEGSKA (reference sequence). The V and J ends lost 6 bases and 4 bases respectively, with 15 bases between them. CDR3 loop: CSAPWLKGTEAFF. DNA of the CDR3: TGCAGTGCCCCCTGGCTTAAGGGCACTGAAGCTTTCTTT.

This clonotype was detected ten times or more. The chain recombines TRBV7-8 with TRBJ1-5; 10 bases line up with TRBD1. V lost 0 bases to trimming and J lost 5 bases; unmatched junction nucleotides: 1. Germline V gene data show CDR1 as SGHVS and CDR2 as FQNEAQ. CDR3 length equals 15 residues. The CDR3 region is CASSLAGTGDQPQHF. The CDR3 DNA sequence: TGTGCCAGCAGCTTAGCCGGGACAGGGGATCAGCCCCAGCATTTT.

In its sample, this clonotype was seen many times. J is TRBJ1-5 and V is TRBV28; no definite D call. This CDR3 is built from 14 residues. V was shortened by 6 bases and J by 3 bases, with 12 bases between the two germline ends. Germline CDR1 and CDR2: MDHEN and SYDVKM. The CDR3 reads CASSVQRHNQPQHF. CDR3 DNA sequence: TGTGCCAGCAGCGTCCAGAGACACAATCAGCCCCAGCATTTT.

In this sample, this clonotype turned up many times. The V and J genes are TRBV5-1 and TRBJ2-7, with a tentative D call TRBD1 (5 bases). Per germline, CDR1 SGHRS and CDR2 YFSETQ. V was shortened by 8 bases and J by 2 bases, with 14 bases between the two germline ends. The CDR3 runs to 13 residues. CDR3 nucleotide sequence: TGCGCCAGTAATGGACACTTCACCTACGAGCAGTACTTC. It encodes CASNGHFTYEQYF.

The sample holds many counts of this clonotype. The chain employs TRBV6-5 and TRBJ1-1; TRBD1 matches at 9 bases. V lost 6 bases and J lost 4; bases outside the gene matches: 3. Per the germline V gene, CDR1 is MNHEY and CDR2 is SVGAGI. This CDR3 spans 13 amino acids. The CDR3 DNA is TGTGCCAGCAGATGGGACAGGGCCACTGAAGCTTTCTTT. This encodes CASRWDRATEAFF.

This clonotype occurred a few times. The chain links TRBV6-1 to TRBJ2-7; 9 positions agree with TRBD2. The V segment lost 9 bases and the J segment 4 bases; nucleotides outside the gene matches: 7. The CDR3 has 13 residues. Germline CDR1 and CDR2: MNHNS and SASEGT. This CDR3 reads CASVAGAGYEQYF. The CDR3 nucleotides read TGTGCCAGTGTAGCGGGAGCGGGGTACGAGCAGTACTTC.

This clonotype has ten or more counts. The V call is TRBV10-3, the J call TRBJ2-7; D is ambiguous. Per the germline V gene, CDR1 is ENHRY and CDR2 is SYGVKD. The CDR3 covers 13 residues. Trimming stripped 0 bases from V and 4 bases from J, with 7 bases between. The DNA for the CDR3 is TGTGCCATCAGTGAGTCGACCGGGTACGAGCAGTACTTC. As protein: CAISESTGYEQYF.

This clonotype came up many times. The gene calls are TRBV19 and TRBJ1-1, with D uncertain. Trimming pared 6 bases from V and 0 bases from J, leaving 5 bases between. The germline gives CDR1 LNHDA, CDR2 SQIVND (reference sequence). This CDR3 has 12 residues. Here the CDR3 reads CASREVNTEAFF. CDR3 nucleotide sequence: TGTGCCAGTAGAGAGGTGAACACTGAAGCTTTCTTT. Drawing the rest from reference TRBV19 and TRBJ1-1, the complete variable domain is DGGITQSPKYLFRKEGQNVTLSCEQNLNHDAMYWYRQDPGQGLRLIYYSQIVNDFQKGDIAEGYSVSREKKESFPLTVTSAQKNPTAFYLCASREVNTEAFFGQGTRLTVV.